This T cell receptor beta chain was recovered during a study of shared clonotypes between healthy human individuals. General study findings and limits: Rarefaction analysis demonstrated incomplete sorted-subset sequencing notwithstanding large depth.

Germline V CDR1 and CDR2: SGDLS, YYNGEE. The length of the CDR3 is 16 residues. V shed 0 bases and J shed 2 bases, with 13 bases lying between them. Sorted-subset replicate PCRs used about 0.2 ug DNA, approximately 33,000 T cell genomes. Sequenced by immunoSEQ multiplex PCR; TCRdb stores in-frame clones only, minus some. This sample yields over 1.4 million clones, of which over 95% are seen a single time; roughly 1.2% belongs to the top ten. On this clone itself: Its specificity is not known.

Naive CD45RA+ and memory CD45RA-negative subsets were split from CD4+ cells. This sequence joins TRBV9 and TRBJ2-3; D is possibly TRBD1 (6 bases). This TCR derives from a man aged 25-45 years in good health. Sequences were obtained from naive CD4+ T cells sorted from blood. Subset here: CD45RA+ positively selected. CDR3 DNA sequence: TGTGCCAGCAGCGTAGGATCAGGGGTTGTCACAGATACGCAGTATTTT. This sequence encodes CASSVGSGVVTDTQYF.